This T cell receptor (beta chain) was identified in a study of blood T cells in healthy people across ages. Study-level points and caveats: Diversity estimates from one million T cells were considered underestimates.

This clonotype was seen more than once but under ten times. The antigen is unknown. Through a sample-barcoded 5' primer and a J-beta primer mix, a second PCR was run for roughly 6 to 11 cycles. TCRdb analysed the 5' RACE reads with MiXCR anew, one entry per CDR3 protein. The sample yields fewer than 900,000 distinct CDR3 sequences, roughly 41% seen once. This receptor was obtained from a woman between 55 and 75 years old in good health. The sequencing sample was made of blood.

The CDR3 DNA reads as TGCAGTGCTCGGACCGGGACAGGGAAAAATTCACCCCTCCACTTT. As protein: CSARTGTGKNSPLHF. V usage is TRBV20-1 and J usage is TRBJ1-6, with 9 nucleotides matching TRBD1. V gave up 5 bases and J gave up 7 bases; unmatched junction bases: 9. Germline assignment: CDR1 DFQATT and CDR2 SNEGSKA (reference sequence). This CDR3 is built from 15 residues.